This TCR beta chain was found in a study of blood T cell repertoires in COVID-19. Using immunoSEQ multiplex PCR, the repertoire was profiled, and TCRdb retains in-frame clones only, with some absent. The sample yields 50,000 to 60,000 clones, around four fifths seen once. Germline values: CDR1 MDHEN, CDR2 SYDVKM. V lost 2 bases to trimming and J lost 4 bases, with 8 bases between them. The CDR3 runs to 14 residues. The sequence was obtained from a man in his 70s with active COVID-19. The rearrangement joins TRBV28 to TRBJ2-2; D is uncertain. The sample taken for sequencing was peripheral blood. CDR3 amino acids: CASSLSFATGELFF. The DNA for the CDR3 is TGTGCCAGCAGTTTAAGCTTTGCCACCGGGGAGCTGTTTTTT.